This T cell receptor beta chain was sequenced in a study of blood T cell repertoires in COVID-19. Trimming took 1 base from V and 4 from J; bases not matched to a gene: 8. This CDR3 spans 16 amino acids. The V gene's germline CDR1 is SEHNR and CDR2 FQNEAQ (reference sequence). One Seattle source followed patients from active infection through their disease course. Authors' methods: Reference gene primer amplification yielded estimated nucleated cell counts. The protocol was immunoSEQ multiplex PCR, while the TCRdb copy is restricted to in-frame clones and leaves out a portion. For V, J and clone size, that table is used; D and trimming come from the DNA. The repertoire consists of 200,000 to 300,000 clones, with around 90% occurring once and the leading ten covering over 0.8%.

The rearrangement links TRBV7-9 to TRBJ1-1, with 8 bases that match TRBD1. The sample taken for sequencing was peripheral blood. The receptor was derived from a young man with COVID-19, enrolled during active disease. CDR3 in amino acids: CASSLEWTGRATEAFF. In DNA, the CDR3 is TGTGCCAGCAGCTTAGAATGGACAGGGAGGGCCACTGAAGCTTTCTTT.